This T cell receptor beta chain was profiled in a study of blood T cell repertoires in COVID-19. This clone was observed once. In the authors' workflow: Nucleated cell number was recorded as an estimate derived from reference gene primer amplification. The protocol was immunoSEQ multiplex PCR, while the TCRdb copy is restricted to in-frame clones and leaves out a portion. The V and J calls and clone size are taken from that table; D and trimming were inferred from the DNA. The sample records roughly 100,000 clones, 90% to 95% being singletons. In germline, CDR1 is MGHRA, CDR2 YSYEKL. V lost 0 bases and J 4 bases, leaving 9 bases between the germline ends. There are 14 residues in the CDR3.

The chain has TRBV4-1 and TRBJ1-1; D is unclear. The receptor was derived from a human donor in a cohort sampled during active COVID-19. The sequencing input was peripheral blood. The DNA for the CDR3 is TGCGCCAGCAGCCAAGAAATCGGTCCCACTGAAGCTTTCTTT. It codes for CASSQEIGPTEAFF.